This T cell receptor beta chain was sequenced in a study of OX40 agonist ivuxolimab in advanced cancers. Study-wide background: Partial responses were achieved by three patients, one with hepatocellular carcinoma and two with cutaneous melanoma. Regarding the study as a whole: In the 0.1-3.0 mg/kg groups, partial responders showed among the lowest expansion.

The table came from immunoSEQ multiplex PCR; TCRdb's copy has only in-frame clones and leaves some out. Of 65,000 to 85,000 clones listed, around nine tenths are singletons. V lost 8 bases to trimming and J lost 4 bases, with 11 bases between them. The CDR3 extends over 12 amino acids. CDR1 is MGHRA and CDR2 is YSYEKL in the germline V gene. Comments on this clone: No antigen is known for it.

The receptor was isolated from an adult with an advanced solid tumor such as melanoma, head and neck, liver or kidney cancer. The sequences come from CD4+ or CD8+ T cells sorted from blood, collected in a trial of the OX40 agonist ivuxolimab. V and J are TRBV4-1 and TRBJ1-1, with D possibly TRBD1 on 5 matching bases. CDR3: CASGVGGTEAFF. The CDR3 nucleotides read TGCGCCAGCGGGGTTGGGGGCACTGAAGCTTTCTTT.